These T cell receptor beta chains were read from a single sample in a study of T cells after yellow fever vaccination. TCRdb re-analysed the 5' RACE reads in MiXCR, keeping a single row per CDR3 protein. This sample has a few hundred thousand distinct CDR3 sequences; approximately 12% occur once, and the top ten carry 2.5% to 3.5%. Source: CD4+ T cells sorted from PBMCs, taken 15 days after the yellow fever booster vaccination. The receptors derive from a man between 18 and 29 years old who received the YFV17D yellow fever vaccine. Each CDR3 is given with its conserved first and last residue. The D gene is left open where the match is weak. Rows may omit the clone size; those that give it use once, few, many or a size class.

d_gene | j_gene | v_gene | abundance | CDR3nt | CDR3aa
TRBD1 | TRBJ1-3 | TRBV7-2 | few | TGTGCCAGCAGCGCCGGGACAGGGGCCTTCTCTGGAAACACCATATATTTT | CASSAGTGAFSGNTIYF
- | TRBJ2-1 | TRBV3-2 | - | TGTGCCAGCAGCCAAGTGGCTAGCGGGCTCACTACCCCGGATGAGCAGTTCTTC | CASSQVASGLTTPDEQFF
TRBD2 | TRBJ2-1 | TRBV7-2 | - | TGTGCCAGCAGCTACGGACTAGCGGGGTGGAATGAGCAGTTCTTC | CASSYGLAGWNEQFF
- | TRBJ2-7 | TRBV6-5 | - | TGTGCCAGCAGTTTTACGGGGGCCATGAGCTCCTACGAGCAGTACTTC | CASSFTGAMSSYEQYF
- | TRBJ2-1 | TRBV20-1 | - | TGCAGGCCCGACTCGACCAATGAGCAGTTCTTC | CRPDSTNEQFF
- | TRBJ2-3 | TRBV7-2 | few | TGTGCCAGCAGCTTCGAGTATCAGAGCACAGATACGCAGTATTTT | CASSFEYQSTDTQYF
- | TRBJ1-1 | TRBV20-1 | - | TGCAGTGCTAGAGCCCTAGGGACGGGGAACACTGAAGCTTTCTTT | CSARALGTGNTEAFF
TRBD2 | TRBJ2-3 | TRBV5-1 | few | TGCGCCAGCACCTCCCCCGGGACTAGCGGGGGAAGCACCACAGATACGCAGTATTTT | CASTSPGTSGGSTTDTQYF
TRBD1 | TRBJ1-1 | TRBV6-5 | - | TGTGCCAGCAGAGGAGGGACAGGGACTAAAGCTTTCTTT | CASRGGTGTKAFF
- | TRBJ2-7 | TRBV6-5 | - | TGTGCCAGCAGTTCCCGGGACGAGCAGTACTTC | CASSSRDEQYF
- | TRBJ2-3 | TRBV7-3 | - | TGTGCCAGCAGCTTAAGGGGGCGTGAAGATACGCAGTATTTT | CASSLRGREDTQYF
TRBD2 | TRBJ2-2 | TRBV5-1 | - | TGCGCCAGCCGGGAGGACGGCGGGGAGCTGTTTTTT | CASREDGGELFF
- | TRBJ1-2 | TRBV7-2 | many | TGTGCCAGCAGCTCCTTCGTTACCGGCCCCTATGGCTACACCTTC | CASSSFVTGPYGYTF
- | TRBJ1-2 | TRBV2 | few | TGTGCCAGCAGTGAAGCAGTCCGCCGGGGCTACACCTTC | CASSEAVRRGYTF
- | TRBJ1-4 | TRBV6-5 | few | TGTGCCAGCAGTCCCCGGGACCCTAAGGAAAAACTGTTTTTT | CASSPRDPKEKLFF
- | TRBJ1-2 | TRBV6-2/TRBV6-3 | few | TGTGCCAGCAGTTATCGCAGCACCAAGGTTTTCTATGGCTACACCTTC | CASSYRSTKVFYGYTF
TRBD2 | TRBJ2-1 | TRBV7-3 | - | TGTGCCAGCAGTCGGAGCGGGGGGGTCTCCAATGAGCAGTTCTTC | CASSRSGGVSNEQFF
- | TRBJ1-5 | TRBV15 | - | TGTGCCACCAGCAGAGATTTTGGCCAGAATAGCAATCAGCCCCAGCATTTT | CATSRDFGQNSNQPQHF
- | TRBJ2-3 | TRBV4-2 | - | TGTGCCAGCAGCCAAGATTCGGCCTCAGATACGCAGTATTTT | CASSQDSASDTQYF
- | TRBJ2-3 | TRBV10-2 | - | TGCGCCAGCAGCCTATTAGGACTGCAAGGTTCAATAACTAGCACAGATACGCAGTATTTT | CASSLLGLQGSITSTDTQYF
- | TRBJ2-3 | TRBV9 | - | TGTGCCAGCAGCCCCACCCCCGGGGGCACAGATACGCAGTATTTT | CASSPTPGGTDTQYF
TRBD2 | TRBJ2-4 | TRBV11-2 | - | TGTGCCAGCAGCTTTCCCGCGGGGGGCATTCAGTACTTC | CASSFPAGGIQYF
- | TRBJ2-7 | TRBV7-6 | few | TGTGCCAGCAGCTTAGATTTATATGCCTACGAGCAGTACTTC | CASSLDLYAYEQYF
- | TRBJ1-2 | TRBV9 | - | TGTGCCAGCAGCGTGTCGGCGGAGGGGATGGATGGCTACACCTTC | CASSVSAEGMDGYTF
TRBD1 | TRBJ1-2 | TRBV12-3/TRBV12-4 | - | TGTGCCAGCAGCCGACACTCCACGGGACAGGGGGCGGGTGGCTACACCTTC | CASSRHSTGQGAGGYTF
- | TRBJ2-5 | TRBV20-1 | - | TGCAGTGCTAGCGGGGGAGAGACCCAGTACTTC | CSASGGETQYF
- | TRBJ2-6 | TRBV28 | few | TGTGCCAGCAGTTTCTACGGGGCTGGGGCCAACGTCCTGACTTTC | CASSFYGAGANVLTF
- | TRBJ2-1 | TRBV5-1 | - | TGCGCCAGCAGCTTGCGAGGTACCAATGAGCAGTTCTTC | CASSLRGTNEQFF
- | TRBJ1-1 | TRBV5-1 | few | TGCGCCAGCAGCCAGTTCTCGTTGGGTAACACTGAAGCTTTCTTT | CASSQFSLGNTEAFF
- | TRBJ2-6 | TRBV20-1 | few | TGCAGTGCTAGAGTGTCCGGCTCTGGGGCCAACGTCCTGACTTTC | CSARVSGSGANVLTF
- | TRBJ1-3 | TRBV18 | - | TGTGCCAGCTCACCCACAGGGATATCTGGAAACACCATATATTTT | CASSPTGISGNTIYF
TRBD2 | TRBJ2-3 | TRBV27 | few | TGTGCCAGCAGGAAAGGGACTAGCGGCACAGATACGCAGTATTTT | CASRKGTSGTDTQYF
TRBD1 | TRBJ1-1 | TRBV7-2 | - | TGTGCCAGCTGCATTCTCAGGGGGATCGAAGCTTTCTTT | CASCILRGIEAFF
- | TRBJ1-3 | TRBV7-9 | few | TGTGCCAGCAGCGGAACCGGACAGATCTCTGGAAACACCATATATTTT | CASSGTGQISGNTIYF
TRBD2 | TRBJ2-1 | TRBV9 | few | TGTGCCAGCAGCGTAGCTTTCGCGGGGGGCAATGAGCAGTTCTTC | CASSVAFAGGNEQFF
- | TRBJ2-6 | TRBV4-3 | few | TGCGCCAGCAGCCAAGAGAGTTATAGCGCCTCTGGGGCCAACGTCCTGACTTTC | CASSQESYSASGANVLTF
- | TRBJ1-2 | TRBV6-2/TRBV6-3 | few | TGTGCCAGCAGCTTTCCGGGACACGATAACTATGGCTACACCTTC | CASSFPGHDNYGYTF